This record looks at one T cell receptor beta chain sequence and its context. The target antigen is unknown. Through a sample-barcoded 5' primer and a J-beta primer mix, a second PCR was run for roughly 7 to 11 cycles. TCRdb redid the calling of the 5' RACE reads with MiXCR, one entry per CDR3 protein. The table shows approximately 1.5 million distinct CDR3 sequences, with about 31% occurring only once. This sample is part of a study of blood T cells in healthy people across ages. Study results and limitations: Conclusively comparing naive with antigen-experienced cells was impossible with unsorted PBMCs. Both naive CD4+ cell counts and diversity were greater in long-lived donors than in aged donors.

The CDR3 has 14 residues. CDR1 is SGHTA and CDR2 is FQGNSA in the germline V gene. V was trimmed by 5 bases and J by 0 bases, leaving 7 bases between them. The sequencing input was blood. The chain carries TRBV7-2 and TRBJ1-4; D remains unclear. This clonotype was sampled from a woman aged 25 to 39 in good health. CDR3 coding DNA: TGTGCCAGCAGCAGGGATACAACTAATGAAAAACTGTTTTTT. Translation gives CASSRDTTNEKLFF.